The 18 T cell receptor beta chains below come from one sample, sequenced in a study of cytomegalovirus exposure and HLA in healthy donors (dated by TCRdb to about 2017). The library was prepared using the immunoSEQ multiplex PCR assay. For the multiplex PCR, a mixture combining 60 forward primers for TCR Vbeta segments and 13 reverse primers for TCR Jbeta segments was used. As stored in TCRdb, this immuneACCESS dataset retains in-frame rearrangements with V and J assigned. A fraction of the clones does not appear; measured against another copy, unresolved V genes explain less than half of the discrepancy, and the remainder lacks a known reason. The table for this sample records 190,000 or so clones. The ten most abundant clones make up roughly 0.74% of the sample. The sequenced sample was PBMCs. These TCRs come from a boy aged 5-17 years in good health and CMV-seronegative.

CDR3 amino acids: CASSLGGGDLGYGYTF. The CDR3 nucleotides read TGTGCCAGCAGCTTAGGGGGAGGGGACCTCGGCTATGGCTACACCTTC. V usage is TRBV11-2 and J usage is TRBJ1-2, with D possibly matching TRBD1 (5 bases). Germline V lookup: CDR1 SGHAT, CDR2 FQNNGV. V lost 1 base and J 4 bases, leaving 16 bases between the germline ends. This CDR3 region has 16 residues.

This chain links TRBV9 with TRBJ2-2; D is possibly TRBD1 (6 bases). Trimming removed 0 bases from V and 3 bases from J, with 12 bases in between. The CDR3 contains 16 residues. Looked up from germline, CDR1 is SGDLS and CDR2 is YYNGEE. The CDR3 DNA is TGTGCCAGCAGCGTAGGAGGACAGATACACACCGGGGAGCTGTTTTTT. It yields the protein CASSVGGQIHTGELFF.

The V gene is TRBV4-1, the J gene TRBJ2-3; 9 nucleotides agree with TRBD1. The CDR3 is 15 residues long. With V trimmed by 4 bases and J by 9 bases, 11 bases remained unmatched. CDR1 is MGHRA, CDR2 YSYEKL, per germline. CDR3 bases: TGCGCCAGCAGCCCGGGACAGGGTGCACAGGGGACGCAGTATTTT. This sequence encodes CASSPGQGAQGTQYF.

The rearrangement links TRBV27 to TRBJ1-1; TRBD1 aligns across 8 bases. Germline trimming cut 5 bases from V and 0 bases from J; bases unmatched to any gene: 8. This CDR3 region has 16 residues. CDR1 is MNHEY, CDR2 SMNVEV, per germline (reference sequence). CDR3 in DNA: TGTGCCAGCAGTCGCCGACAGGGGCCCATGAACACTGAAGCTTTCTTT. This gives the protein CASSRRQGPMNTEAFF.

The chain carries TRBV30 and TRBJ1-2; D unclear. Germline CDR1 is GTSNPN and CDR2 is SVGIG (reference sequence). The ends were cut back, 0 bases at V and 4 bases at J, with 12 bases in the middle. The CDR3 sequence is 14 residues long. CDR3 nucleotide sequence: TGTGCCTGGAGTGTATCAGTGACTTTCTATGGCTACACCTTC. Residues: CAWSVSVTFYGYTF.

This sequence joins TRBV4-2 and TRBJ2-7; tentative D call: TRBD2 (5 bases). The CDR3 is made up of 16 amino acids. Germline lookup yields CDR1 LGHNA and CDR2 YNFKEQ. V lost 0 bases, J lost 2 bases, and 14 bases lay in between. Here the CDR3 reads CASSQEWSGATYEQYF. The CDR3 bases are TGTGCCAGCAGCCAAGAATGGAGCGGCGCCACCTACGAGCAGTACTTC.

For this clone: Other DNA sequences in this sample translate to the same CDR3. The CDR3 DNA reads as TGTGCCAGTAGTATCGGGGTTGATCAGCCCCAGCATTTT. Translated: CASSIGVDQPQHF. The chain combines TRBV19 with TRBJ1-5; D is undetermined. CDR1 and CDR2 from the germline V gene are LNHDA and SQIVND (reference sequence). CDR3 size: 13 residues. The V end lost 3 bases, the J end lost 5 bases, and 8 bases lay between the germline ends.

The V call is TRBV5-4, the J call TRBJ1-4, with D possibly matching TRBD1 (5 bases). V lost 0 bases, J lost 4 bases, and 7 bases lay in between. Germline V gives CDR1 SGHNT, CDR2 YYREEE (reference sequence). This CDR3 is 14 amino acids long. The CDR3 region is CASSLDRNNEKLFF. DNA for the CDR3: TGTGCCAGCAGCTTGGACAGGAATAATGAAAAACTGTTTTTT.

This chain links TRBV29-1 with TRBJ2-7; 12 positions match TRBD2. CDR3 size: 15 residues. V shed 7 bases and J 3 bases; nucleotides not matched to a gene: 10. Germline CDR1 SQVTM, CDR2 ANQGSEA. CDR3: CSASLAGGQNYEQYF. CDR3 nucleotides: TGCAGCGCGAGCCTAGCGGGGGGGCAAAACTACGAGCAGTACTTC.

This rearrangement joins TRBV6-1 to TRBJ1-3, with D uncertain. Between the trimmed V and J ends, which lost 7 bases and 2 bases, there was a span of 12 bases. The CDR3 length is 14 residues. Looked up from germline, CDR1 is MNHNS and CDR2 is SASEGT. This CDR3 reads CASNTDKTGNTIYF. The CDR3 nucleotides read TGTGCCAGCAATACAGACAAAACTGGAAACACCATATATTTT.

The rearrangement joins TRBV7-9 to TRBJ2-1; D possibly corresponds to TRBD2 (6 bases). The CDR3 covers 15 residues. The germline V gene has CDR1 SEHNR and CDR2 FQNEAQ (reference sequence). Trimming stripped 5 bases from V and 2 bases from J, with 13 bases between. CDR3 sequence (DNA): TGTGCCAGCAGCCGGGACTCTTTAGCCTACAATGAGCAGTTCTTC. This translates into CASSRDSLAYNEQFF.

This chain links TRBV19 with TRBJ1-1; no firm D call. Trimming took 5 bases from V and 7 from J, leaving 17 bases between them. This CDR3 comprises 14 residues. Germline V gene data show CDR1 as LNHDA and CDR2 as SQIVND (reference sequence). In DNA, the CDR3 is TGTGCCAGTAGTCTCCGCCCCGGGGTGGTTGAAGCTTTCTTT. This translates into CASSLRPGVVEAFF.

The V call is TRBV19, the J call TRBJ1-3; D unresolved. The CDR3 has 15 residues. Germline V lookup: CDR1 LNHDA, CDR2 SQIVND (reference sequence). The V end lost 5 bases, the J end lost 1 base, and 12 bases lay between the germline ends. CDR3 in DNA: TGTGCCAGTAGTTACTCACAGAGTTCTGGAAACACCATATATTTT. Protein sequence: CASSYSQSSGNTIYF.

V usage is TRBV19 and J usage is TRBJ2-7, with D possibly being TRBD1 (6 bases). V shed 9 bases and J shed 1 base, with 13 bases lying between them. The CDR3 runs to 13 residues. CDR1 is LNHDA and CDR2 is SQIVND in the germline V gene (reference sequence). CDR3 sequence (DNA): TGTGCCAGCGCAAGGGGGTTTTCCTACGAGCAGTACTTC. It translates to CASARGFSYEQYF.

V and J are TRBV11-1 and TRBJ2-7; 7 bases line up with TRBD1. J gave up 1 base and V 3 bases, and 3 bases lay outside the gene matches. CDR3 length: 14 amino acids. Germline V gives CDR1 SGHAT, CDR2 FQDESV (reference sequence). The CDR3, as DNA: TGTGCCAGCAGCTTTTCGACAGGGTCCTACGAGCAGTACTTC. It encodes CASSFSTGSYEQYF.

This chain joins TRBV5-4 and TRBJ2-7; maybe TRBD2 (7 bases). Germline V gives CDR1 SGHNT, CDR2 YYREEE (reference sequence). The CDR3 runs to 14 residues. Trimming removed 4 bases from V and 4 bases from J, with 15 bases in between. The CDR3 is CASSLPGGPYEQYF. CDR3 in DNA: TGTGCCAGCAGCCTCCCCGGGGGGCCATACGAGCAGTACTTC.

V gene TRBV30 combines with J gene TRBJ1-1; D possibly corresponds to TRBD1 (6 bases). Trimming removed 3 bases at V and 3 bases at J, with 11 bases between. CDR3 size: 13 residues. From germline, CDR1 is GTSNPN and CDR2 SVGIG (reference sequence). The CDR3 here is CAWRFRTDTEAFF. The CDR3 nucleotides read TGTGCCTGGAGGTTTAGGACAGACACTGAAGCTTTCTTT.

This chain joins TRBV2 and TRBJ1-1, with D perhaps matching TRBD1 (5 bases). Per the germline V gene, CDR1 is SNHLY and CDR2 is FYNNEI. CDR3 length: 12 amino acids. CDR3 sequence: CALRGGNTEAFF. CDR3 sequence (DNA): TGTGCTCTTCGGGGGGGAAACACTGAAGCTTTCTTT.